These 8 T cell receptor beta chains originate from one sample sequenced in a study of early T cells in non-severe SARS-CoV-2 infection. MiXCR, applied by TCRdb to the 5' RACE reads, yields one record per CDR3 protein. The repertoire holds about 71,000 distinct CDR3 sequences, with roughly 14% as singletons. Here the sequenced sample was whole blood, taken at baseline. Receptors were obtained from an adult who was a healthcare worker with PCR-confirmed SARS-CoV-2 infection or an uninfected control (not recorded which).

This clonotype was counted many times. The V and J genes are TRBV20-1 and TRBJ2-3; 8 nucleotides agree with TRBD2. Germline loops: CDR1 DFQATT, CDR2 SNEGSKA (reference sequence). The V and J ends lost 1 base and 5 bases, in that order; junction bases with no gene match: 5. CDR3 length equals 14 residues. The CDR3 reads CSARVRLAGDTQYF. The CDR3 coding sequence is TGCAGTGCTAGAGTGAGGCTAGCGGGAGATACGCAGTATTTT.

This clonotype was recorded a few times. In DNA form, the CDR3 reads TGTGCCAGCCGACTTCCGGACAGGGTTGGTTCACCCCTCCACTTT. This gives the protein CASRLPDRVGSPLHF. The rearrangement uses TRBV7-2 and TRBJ1-6; 8 nucleotides line up with TRBD1. CDR3 length: 15 residues. CDR1 and CDR2 from the germline V gene are SGHTA and FQGNSA. The J segment lost 9 bases and the V segment lost 8 bases, leaving 12 bases of the junction unmatched.

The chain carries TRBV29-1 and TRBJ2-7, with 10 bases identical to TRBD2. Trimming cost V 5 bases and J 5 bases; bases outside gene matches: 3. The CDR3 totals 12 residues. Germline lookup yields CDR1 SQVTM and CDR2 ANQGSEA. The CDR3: CSVSSGSDEQYF. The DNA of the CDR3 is TGCAGCGTTTCTAGCGGGAGCGACGAGCAGTACTTC.

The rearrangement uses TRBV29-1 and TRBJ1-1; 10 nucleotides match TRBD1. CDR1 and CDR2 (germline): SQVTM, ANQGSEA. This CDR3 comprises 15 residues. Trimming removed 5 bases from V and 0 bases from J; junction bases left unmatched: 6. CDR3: CSVYMTGGLNTEAFF. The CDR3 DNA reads TGCAGCGTTTACATGACAGGGGGCCTGAACACTGAAGCTTTCTTT.

CDR3 coding DNA: TGCGCCAGCAAGCTAGAGGAGGGTACCACTGAAGCTTTCTTT. It yields the protein CASKLEEGTTEAFF. The chain recombines TRBV5-1 with TRBJ1-1; no reliable D call. The germline gives CDR1 SGHRS, CDR2 YFSETQ. Trimming left V 6 bases short and J 4 bases short, with 16 bases between. CDR3 length equals 14 residues.

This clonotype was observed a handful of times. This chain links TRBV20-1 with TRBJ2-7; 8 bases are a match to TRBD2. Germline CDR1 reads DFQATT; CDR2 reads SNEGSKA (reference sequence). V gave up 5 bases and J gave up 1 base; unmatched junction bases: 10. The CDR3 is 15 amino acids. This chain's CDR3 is CSAAPGAGASYEQYF. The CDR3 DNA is TGCAGTGCTGCCCCCGGAGCGGGAGCGTCCTACGAGCAGTACTTC.

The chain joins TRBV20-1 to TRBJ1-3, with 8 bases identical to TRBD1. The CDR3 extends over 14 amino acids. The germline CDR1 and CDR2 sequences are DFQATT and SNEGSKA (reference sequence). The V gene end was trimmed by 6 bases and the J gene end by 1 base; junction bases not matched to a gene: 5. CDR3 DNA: TGCAGTGCGAGTAGACAGGGGTCTGGAAACACCATATATTTT. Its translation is CSASRQGSGNTIYF.

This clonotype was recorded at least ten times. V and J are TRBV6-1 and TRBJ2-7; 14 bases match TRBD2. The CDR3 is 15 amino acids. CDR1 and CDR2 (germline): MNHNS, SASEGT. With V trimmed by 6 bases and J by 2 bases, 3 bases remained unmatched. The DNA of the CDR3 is TGTGCCAGCAGCGCGGGACTAGCGGGGGCCTACGAGCAGTACTTC. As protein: CASSAGLAGAYEQYF.